The rows below give T cell receptor beta chains drawn from one sample of a study of control samples from healthy donors and cancer patients. The repertoire was sequenced with immunoSEQ multiplex PCR; TCRdb's copy has only in-frame clones and lacks some. Among tens of thousands of clones listed, around 89% were seen once. The source material was blood. The source of these receptors is a man aged 50 to 60 in good health. Both conserved end residues are trimmed from each CDR3. The order of the fields is V gene, clone size, D gene, CDR3 protein. The D gene is left open where the match is weak. Not every row has a clone size; where given, it reads once, few, many or a size class.

V gene: TRBV6-5; clone size: .; D gene: .; CDR3 protein: ASSYSGPLEGYT
V gene: TRBV18; clone size: once; D gene: .; CDR3 protein: ASSPQGGYTEAF
V gene: TRBV18; clone size: .; D gene: .; CDR3 protein: ASSPGLVEGYT
V gene: TRBV11-2; clone size: .; D gene: TRBD1; CDR3 protein: ASSLGREDRFWNNQPQH
V gene: TRBV5-4; clone size: .; D gene: .; CDR3 protein: ASSPIQATNTGELF
V gene: TRBV7-2; clone size: .; D gene: .; CDR3 protein: ASSPFISYEQY
V gene: TRBV6-5; clone size: .; D gene: TRBD1; CDR3 protein: ASTPGGMDTEAF
V gene: TRBV6-5; clone size: .; D gene: .; CDR3 protein: ASSYGRRRNTEAF
V gene: TRBV7-9; clone size: .; D gene: TRBD1; CDR3 protein: ASSRDRGFEKLF
V gene: TRBV3-1/TRBV3-2; clone size: .; D gene: TRBD1; CDR3 protein: ASSQGGTEETQY
V gene: TRBV7-6; clone size: .; D gene: .; CDR3 protein: ASSSHGSENSPLH
V gene: TRBV19; clone size: .; D gene: .; CDR3 protein: ASTGAGDGYT
V gene: TRBV24-1; clone size: once; D gene: TRBD2; CDR3 protein: ATSDSPGRQQETQY
V gene: TRBV6-2/TRBV6-3; clone size: .; D gene: TRBD1; CDR3 protein: ASSYPTRQGAREKLF
V gene: TRBV18; clone size: .; D gene: .; CDR3 protein: ASSIGGDRDNGYT
V gene: TRBV30; clone size: .; D gene: .; CDR3 protein: AWSKRTITGELF
V gene: TRBV6-1; clone size: .; D gene: TRBD2; CDR3 protein: ASSEGVPGTLRAGALETQY
V gene: TRBV12-5; clone size: .; D gene: .; CDR3 protein: ASGFNTGYAF
V gene: TRBV24-1; clone size: .; D gene: .; CDR3 protein: ATSVEGPPYEQY
V gene: TRBV7-3; clone size: .; D gene: .; CDR3 protein: ASSLIRGEPQH
V gene: TRBV19; clone size: once; D gene: .; CDR3 protein: ASGTAGETQY
V gene: TRBV20-1; clone size: .; D gene: .; CDR3 protein: SAKGSAEAF
V gene: TRBV20-1; clone size: .; D gene: TRBD2; CDR3 protein: SASLAGGHVSF
V gene: TRBV21-1; clone size: .; D gene: .; CDR3 protein: ASSKHSQGPNQPQH
V gene: TRBV24-1; clone size: .; D gene: .; CDR3 protein: ATSDYQKNIQY
V gene: TRBV29-1; clone size: few; D gene: TRBD1; CDR3 protein: SVDRGDTIY
V gene: TRBV10-2; clone size: .; D gene: TRBD2; CDR3 protein: ASSAVSSGVQEQF
V gene: TRBV30; clone size: .; D gene: .; CDR3 protein: AFQDQGLNTEAF
V gene: TRBV19; clone size: .; D gene: .; CDR3 protein: ASSIATEAF
V gene: TRBV5-4; clone size: .; D gene: TRBD2; CDR3 protein: ASSPGGNLVSGANVLT
V gene: TRBV6-6; clone size: .; D gene: TRBD1; CDR3 protein: ASSYSIQGAAYEQY
V gene: TRBV5-5; clone size: .; D gene: TRBD1; CDR3 protein: ASSSTGRGEKLF